A single T cell receptor beta chain is shown here with its context. Its antigen is not identified. TCRdb's copy holds only in-frame clones and misses some; the assay was immunoSEQ multiplex PCR. The data hold about 41,000 clones, with roughly four fifths observed a single time. These data originate in a study of immune evolution from preneoplasia to lung adenocarcinoma. Study outcomes and limitations: KRAS-mutant nodules had the highest T cell clonality. Top clone frequencies peaked in normal lung, apparently declining through invasive adenocarcinoma.

This CDR3 has 16 amino acids. Germline loops: CDR1 KGHSH, CDR2 LQKENI. Trimming stripped 1 base from V and 2 bases from J, with 11 bases between. The sample comprised FFPE invasive lung adenocarcinoma tissue. This sequence originates from a person in their 60s with lung adenocarcinoma. The chain recombines TRBV18 with TRBJ1-4; the D is unclear. The CDR3 nucleotides read TGTGCCAGCTCACCACGTAGCGCGGGGACTAATGAAAAACTGTTTTTT. Amino acid sequence: CASSPRSAGTNEKLFF.